A single sample is the source of the 10 T cell receptor beta chains below, sequenced in a study of human T cells and chemical hapten exposure. Time point defined: patch test 3, about 24 weeks after DPC sensitization. This sample's treatment: therapeutic diphenylcyclopropenone sensitization with weekly scalp DPC. TCRdb redid the calling of the RACE reads with MiXCR, one entry per CDR3 protein. Among 82,000 or so distinct CDR3 sequences listed, approximately 13% were seen once. This sample comprised whole blood, obtained in connection with sensitization to the hapten diphenylcyclopropenone (DPC). The receptors come from a woman in her fifties or sixties with alopecia areata. Some clones in this sample may be carry-over from other donors' samples.

The chain carries TRBV9 and TRBJ2-1; no reliable D call. Trimming left V 7 bases short and J 4 bases short, with 6 bases between. The germline V gene has CDR1 SGDLS and CDR2 YYNGEE. The CDR3 has 11 amino acids. This chain's CDR3 is CASERYNEQFF. The CDR3 coding sequence is TGTGCCAGCGAGAGGTACAATGAGCAGTTCTTC.

This chain joins TRBV7-8 and TRBJ2-1, with 8 bases identical to TRBD2. J gave up 5 bases and V 5 bases, and 11 bases lay outside the gene matches. Germline assignment: CDR1 SGHVS and CDR2 FQNEAQ. This CDR3 spans 16 amino acids. The CDR3 sequence is CASSRIPGLENNEQFF. The CDR3, as DNA: TGTGCCAGCAGCCGCATACCGGGACTAGAGAACAATGAGCAGTTCTTC. Together with reference TRBV7-8 and TRBJ2-1, the CDR3 gives the full variable domain: GAGVSQSPRYKVAKRGQDVALRCDPISGHVSLFWYQQALGQGPEFLTYFQNEAQLDKSGLPSDRFFAERPEGSVSTLKIQRTQQEDSAVYLCASSRIPGLENNEQFFGPGTRLTVL.

This clonotype came up many times. The chain couples TRBV20-1 to TRBJ1-2; D remains unclear. Germline V CDR1 and CDR2: DFQATT, SNEGSKA (reference sequence). The V gene lost 3 bases and the J gene lost 2 bases, with 7 bases spanning the gap. CDR3 length: 12 residues. CDR3 in amino acids: CSASQVNYGYTF. CDR3 bases: TGCAGTGCTAGTCAGGTCAACTATGGCTACACCTTC.

This clonotype was recorded many times. The chain employs TRBV24-1 and TRBJ2-1; D is undetermined. The CDR3 consists of 14 residues. Germline CDR1 reads KGHDR; CDR2 reads SFDVKD. V was cut by 4 bases and J by 8 bases, with 14 bases left in between. CDR3: CATSEASPEDEQFF. As DNA, the CDR3 is TGTGCCACCAGTGAGGCGTCCCCAGAGGATGAGCAGTTCTTC.

This clonotype was detected many times. The gene calls are TRBV7-9 and TRBJ1-2; a weak D match, TRBD1 (5 bases). V lost 5 bases to trimming and J lost 4 bases, with 14 bases between them. Germline CDR1 is SEHNR and CDR2 is FQNEAQ (reference sequence). This CDR3 spans 14 amino acids. The CDR3 loop is CASSPRGWSYGYTF. CDR3 nucleotides: TGTGCCAGCAGCCCGCGGGGCTGGAGCTATGGCTACACCTTC.

In this sample, this clonotype turned up many times. This rearrangement joins TRBV6-4 to TRBJ1-5, with a possible D match to TRBD1 (5 bases). Looked up from germline, CDR1 is MRHNA and CDR2 is SNTAGT. The CDR3 runs to 14 residues. V was shortened by 7 bases and J by 4 bases, with 14 bases between the two germline ends. The DNA of the CDR3 is TGTGCCAGCACCTCCTCCGGGGGGAATCAGCCCCAGCATTTT. As protein: CASTSSGGNQPQHF.

This clonotype was seen a handful of times. V is TRBV15 and J is TRBJ2-3; 7 nucleotides align to TRBD2. With V trimmed by 3 bases and J by 4 bases, 16 bases remained unmatched. Germline V CDR1 and CDR2: LNHNV, YYDKDF (reference sequence). This CDR3 is 18 amino acids long. This CDR3 is CATSSYGTTSLTADTQYF. For the CDR3, the DNA is TGTGCCACCAGCAGTTACGGGACGACTAGCCTGACCGCAGATACGCAGTATTTT.

V usage is TRBV30 and J usage is TRBJ2-3; D possibly matches TRBD1 or TRBD2 (5 bases each). Germline CDR1 GTSNPN, CDR2 SVGIG (reference sequence). The CDR3 has 14 residues. Trimming took off 1 base at V and 4 bases at J, with 12 bases between the two ends. The CDR3 protein is CAWSGGVGADTQYF. The CDR3 coding sequence is TGTGCCTGGAGTGGAGGGGTAGGGGCAGATACGCAGTATTTT.

This clonotype showed up many times. The rearrangement uses TRBV11-2 and TRBJ2-5; either TRBD1 or TRBD2 may supply D (5 bases each). Trimming left V 5 bases short and J 1 base short, with 11 bases between. From germline, CDR1 is SGHAT and CDR2 FQNNGV. CDR3 length: 14 amino acids. As DNA, the CDR3 is TGTGCCAGCAGCCGGGGACCGTTCCAAGAGACCCAGTACTTC. It specifies CASSRGPFQETQYF. Drawing the rest from reference TRBV11-2 and TRBJ2-5, the complete variable domain is EAGVAQSPRYKIIEKRQSVAFWCNPISGHATLYWYQQILGQGPKLLIQFQNNGVVDDSQLPKDRFSAERLKGVDSTLKIQPAKLEDSAVYLCASSRGPFQETQYFGPGTRLLVL.

This clonotype was detected many times. The V call is TRBV12-3 or TRBV12-4, the J call TRBJ2-1; 10 positions match TRBD2. V lost 3 bases to trimming and J lost 9 bases; unmatched junction nucleotides: 8. There are 15 residues in the CDR3. CDR3 in amino acids: CASSFWASGSREQFF. In DNA form, the CDR3 reads TGTGCCAGCAGTTTTTGGGCTAGCGGGAGTCGTGAGCAGTTCTTC.